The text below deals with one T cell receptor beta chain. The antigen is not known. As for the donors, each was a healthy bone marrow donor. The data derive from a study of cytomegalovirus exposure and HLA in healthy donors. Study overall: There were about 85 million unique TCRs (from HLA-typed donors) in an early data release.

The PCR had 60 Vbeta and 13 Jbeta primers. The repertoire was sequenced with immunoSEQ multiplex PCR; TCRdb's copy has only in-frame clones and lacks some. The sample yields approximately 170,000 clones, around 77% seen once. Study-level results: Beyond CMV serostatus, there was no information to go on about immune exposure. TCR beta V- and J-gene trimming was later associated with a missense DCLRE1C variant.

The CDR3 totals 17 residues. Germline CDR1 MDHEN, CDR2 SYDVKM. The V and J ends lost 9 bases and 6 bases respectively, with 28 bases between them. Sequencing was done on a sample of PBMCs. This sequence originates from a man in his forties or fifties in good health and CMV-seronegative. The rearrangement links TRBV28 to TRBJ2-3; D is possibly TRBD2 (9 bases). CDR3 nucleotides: TGTGCCAGTGGTGGACAGGGAGTTGGACTAGCGACCGATACGCAGTATTTT. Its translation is CASGGQGVGLATDTQYF.